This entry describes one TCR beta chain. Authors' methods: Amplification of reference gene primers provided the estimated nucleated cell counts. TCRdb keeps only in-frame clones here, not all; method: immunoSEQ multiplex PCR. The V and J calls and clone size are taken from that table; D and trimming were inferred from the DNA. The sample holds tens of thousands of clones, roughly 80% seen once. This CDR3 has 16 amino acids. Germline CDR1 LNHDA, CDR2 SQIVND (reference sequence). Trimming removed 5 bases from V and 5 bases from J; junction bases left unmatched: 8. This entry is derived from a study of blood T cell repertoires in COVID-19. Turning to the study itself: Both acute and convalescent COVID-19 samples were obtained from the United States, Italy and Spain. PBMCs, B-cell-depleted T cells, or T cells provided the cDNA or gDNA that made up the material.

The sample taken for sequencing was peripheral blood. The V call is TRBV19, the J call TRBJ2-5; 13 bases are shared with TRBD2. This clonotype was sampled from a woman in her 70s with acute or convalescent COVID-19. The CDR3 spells CASSVRTSGGEETQYF. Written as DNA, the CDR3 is TGTGCCAGTAGTGTAAGGACTAGCGGGGGCGAGGAGACCCAGTACTTC.